This TCR beta chain came from a study of T cell repertoires in ileal Crohn's disease. Study-level information: Approximately 35% were active smokers at surgery; median disease duration was around 7.9 years. Every patient was operated on for stricturing (about 60%) or penetrating (39%) complications.

Here immunoSEQ multiplex PCR was the method, and the copy in TCRdb shows in-frame clones only, minus some. The sample includes 13,000 to 15,000 clones, around 85% of them seen just once. Trimming cost V 4 bases and J 5 bases, with 14 bases left between them. Germline CDR1 is LNHNV and CDR2 is YYDKDF (reference sequence). The CDR3 covers 15 residues. Study findings and constraints: Clonality above 26.8% at surgery always came with endoscopic recurrence. Mucosal expansions were suggested to be mainly CD8 T cells.

Documented time point: inflamed ileum from the surgical specimen. For this clone: Its antigen is not identified.

The source is an adult with Crohn's disease. Sample: ileal tissue. This chain connects TRBV15 to TRBJ1-4; a weak D match, TRBD1 (5 bases). CDR3 region: CATSTTGVRNEKLFF. CDR3 in DNA: TGTGCCACCAGCACTACAGGCGTTCGAAATGAAAAACTGTTTTTT.